The clone carrying this TCR beta chain was detected only a few times. Antigen: not known. The CDR3 extends over 14 amino acids. The germline V and J ends were trimmed by 7 bases and 10 bases, with 17 bases remaining between them. Germline assignment: CDR1 LNHDA and CDR2 SQIVND (reference sequence). This record belongs to a study of T cells after yellow fever vaccination. Study-wide results and caveats: There was a possibility that FACS-sorted repertoires contained abundant clonotypes contaminating from the bulk population.

By 5'RACE template switching, TCR cDNA was produced, with a universal primer site and UMIs added in the process. TCRdb independently ran MiXCR on the 5' RACE reads; one entry per CDR3 protein. The sample records 120,000 or so distinct CDR3 sequences, roughly 15% being singletons. This material consisted of CD8+ T cells sorted from PBMCs, taken 5 days after the yellow fever booster vaccination. The rearrangement joins TRBV19 to TRBJ2-6, with D hard to call. The clonotype was recovered from a young man who received the YFV17D yellow fever vaccine. The CDR3 coding sequence is TGTGCCAGTAAAATAGGTTTGGGTTCAAACGTCCTGACTTTC. Translated, it gives CASKIGLGSNVLTF.